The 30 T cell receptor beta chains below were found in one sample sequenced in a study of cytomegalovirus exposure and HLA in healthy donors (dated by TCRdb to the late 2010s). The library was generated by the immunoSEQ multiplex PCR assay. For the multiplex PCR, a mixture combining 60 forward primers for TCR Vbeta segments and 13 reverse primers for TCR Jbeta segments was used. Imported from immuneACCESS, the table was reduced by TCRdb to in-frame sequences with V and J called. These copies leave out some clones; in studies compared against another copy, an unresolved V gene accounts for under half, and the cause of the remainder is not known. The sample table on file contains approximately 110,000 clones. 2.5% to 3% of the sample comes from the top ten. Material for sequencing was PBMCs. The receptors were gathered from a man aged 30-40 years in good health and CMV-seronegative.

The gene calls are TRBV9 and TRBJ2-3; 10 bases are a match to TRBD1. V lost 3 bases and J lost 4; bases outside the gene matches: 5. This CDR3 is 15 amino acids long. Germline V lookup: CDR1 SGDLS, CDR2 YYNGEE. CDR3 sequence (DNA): TGTGCCAGCAGCGGAGGGACAGGGGTCCCAGATACGCAGTATTTT. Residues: CASSGGTGVPDTQYF.

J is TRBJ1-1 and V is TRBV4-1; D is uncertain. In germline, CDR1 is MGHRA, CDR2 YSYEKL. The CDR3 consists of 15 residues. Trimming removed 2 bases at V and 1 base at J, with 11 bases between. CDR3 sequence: CASSQPTGANTEAFF. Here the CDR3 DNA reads TGCGCCAGCAGCCAACCGACGGGTGCGAACACTGAAGCTTTCTTT.

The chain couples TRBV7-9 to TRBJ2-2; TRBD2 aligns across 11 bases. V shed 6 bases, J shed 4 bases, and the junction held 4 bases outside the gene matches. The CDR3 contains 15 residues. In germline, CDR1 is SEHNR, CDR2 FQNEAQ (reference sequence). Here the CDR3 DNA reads TGTGCCAGCAGAGCTAGCGGGAGGTTCACCGGGGAGCTGTTTTTT. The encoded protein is CASRASGRFTGELFF.

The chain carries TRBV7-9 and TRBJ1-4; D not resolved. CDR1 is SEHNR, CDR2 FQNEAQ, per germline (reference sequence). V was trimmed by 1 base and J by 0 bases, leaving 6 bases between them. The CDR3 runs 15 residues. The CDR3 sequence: CASSLVSATNEKLFF. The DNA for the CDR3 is TGTGCCAGCAGCTTAGTATCAGCAACTAATGAAAAACTGTTTTTT.

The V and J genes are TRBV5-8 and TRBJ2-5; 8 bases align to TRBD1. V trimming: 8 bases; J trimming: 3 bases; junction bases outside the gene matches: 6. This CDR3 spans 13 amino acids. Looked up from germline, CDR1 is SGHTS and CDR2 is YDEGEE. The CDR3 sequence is CASATGDEETQYF. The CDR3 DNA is TGTGCCAGTGCGACAGGGGACGAAGAGACCCAGTACTTC.

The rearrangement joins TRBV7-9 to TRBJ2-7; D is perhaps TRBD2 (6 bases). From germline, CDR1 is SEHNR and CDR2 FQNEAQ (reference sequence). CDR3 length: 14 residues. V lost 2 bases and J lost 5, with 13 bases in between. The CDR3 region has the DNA TGTGCCAGCAGCTTACGGGGGAGGAGCGACGAGCAGTACTTC. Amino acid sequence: CASSLRGRSDEQYF.

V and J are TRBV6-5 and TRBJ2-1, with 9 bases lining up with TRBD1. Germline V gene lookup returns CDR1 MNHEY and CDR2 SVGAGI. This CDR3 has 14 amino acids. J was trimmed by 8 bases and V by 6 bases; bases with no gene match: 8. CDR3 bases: TGTGCCAGCAGCCGGGAACAGGGGGCCCATGAGCAGTTCTTC. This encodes CASSREQGAHEQFF.

The CDR3 DNA is TGTGCCGCCTATCAGGGGGCAGTTGGTAACACCATATATTTT. Amino acid sequence: CAAYQGAVGNTIYF. The V and J genes are TRBV30 and TRBJ1-3, with 8 bases identical to TRBD1. The CDR3 has 14 amino acids. The germline V gene has CDR1 GTSNPN and CDR2 SVGIG (reference sequence). The junction had 13 bases not matched to a gene; V was cut back by 8 bases and J by 7 bases.

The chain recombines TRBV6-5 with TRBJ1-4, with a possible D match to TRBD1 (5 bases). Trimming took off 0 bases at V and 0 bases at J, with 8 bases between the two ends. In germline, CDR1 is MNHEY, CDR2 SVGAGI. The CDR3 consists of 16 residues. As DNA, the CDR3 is TGTGCCAGCAGTTACTCGACAGATGCAACTAATGAAAAACTGTTTTTT. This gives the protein CASSYSTDATNEKLFF.

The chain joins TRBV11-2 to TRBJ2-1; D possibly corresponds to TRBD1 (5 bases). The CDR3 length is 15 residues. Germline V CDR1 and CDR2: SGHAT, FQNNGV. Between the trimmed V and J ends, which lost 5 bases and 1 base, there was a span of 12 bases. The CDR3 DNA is TGTGCCAGCAGCCAATACCCAGGGTCCTACAATGAGCAGTTCTTC. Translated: CASSQYPGSYNEQFF.

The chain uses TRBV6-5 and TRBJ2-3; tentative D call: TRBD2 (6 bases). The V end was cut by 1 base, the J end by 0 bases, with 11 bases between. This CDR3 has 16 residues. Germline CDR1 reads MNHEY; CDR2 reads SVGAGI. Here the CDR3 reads CASSYFPGTSTDTQYF. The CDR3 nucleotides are TGTGCCAGCAGTTACTTCCCAGGGACTAGCACAGATACGCAGTATTTT.

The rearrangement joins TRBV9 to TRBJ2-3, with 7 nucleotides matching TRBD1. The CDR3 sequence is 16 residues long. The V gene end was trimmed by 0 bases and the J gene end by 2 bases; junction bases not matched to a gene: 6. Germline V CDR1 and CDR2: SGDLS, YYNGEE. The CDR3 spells CASSVGRTGDTDTQYF. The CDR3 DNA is TGTGCCAGCAGCGTAGGGCGCACAGGGGACACAGATACGCAGTATTTT. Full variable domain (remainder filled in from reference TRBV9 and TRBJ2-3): DSGVTQTPKHLITATGQRVTLRCSPRSGDLSVYWYQQSLDQGLQFLIQYYNGEERAKGNILERFSAQQFPDLHSELNLSSLELGDSALYFCASSVGRTGDTDTQYFGPGTRLTVL.

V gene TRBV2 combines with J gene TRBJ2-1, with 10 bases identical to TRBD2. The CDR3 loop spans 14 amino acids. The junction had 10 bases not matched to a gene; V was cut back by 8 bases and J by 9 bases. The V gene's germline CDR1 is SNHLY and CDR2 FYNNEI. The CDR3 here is CASFGASGSSEQFF. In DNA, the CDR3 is TGTGCCAGCTTCGGGGCTAGCGGGAGTAGTGAGCAGTTCTTC.

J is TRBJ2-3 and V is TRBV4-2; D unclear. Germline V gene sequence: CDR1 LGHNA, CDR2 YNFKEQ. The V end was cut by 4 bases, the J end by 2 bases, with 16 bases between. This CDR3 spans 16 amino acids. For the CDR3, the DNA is TGTGCCAGCAGCCCACTCTTACTCTCCCTCACAGATACGCAGTATTTT. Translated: CASSPLLLSLTDTQYF.

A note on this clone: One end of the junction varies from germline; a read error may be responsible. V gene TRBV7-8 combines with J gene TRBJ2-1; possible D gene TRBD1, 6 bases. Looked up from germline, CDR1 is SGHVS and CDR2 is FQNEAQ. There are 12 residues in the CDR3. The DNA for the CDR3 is TGTGCCAGCAGCGTGAAGGACAGCCTGGCCCTCTTC. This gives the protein CASSVKDSLALF.

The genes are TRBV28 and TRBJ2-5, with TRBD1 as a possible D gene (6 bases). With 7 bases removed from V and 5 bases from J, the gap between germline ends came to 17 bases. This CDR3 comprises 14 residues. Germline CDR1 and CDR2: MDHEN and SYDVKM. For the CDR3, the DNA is TGTGCCAGCAATCAAGCCGGGACACTGGAGACCCAGTACTTC. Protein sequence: CASNQAGTLETQYF. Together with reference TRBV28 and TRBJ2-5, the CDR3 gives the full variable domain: DVKVTQSSRYLVKRTGEKVFLECVQDMDHENMFWYRQDPGLGLRLIYFSYDVKMKEKGDIPEGYSVSREKKERFSLILESASTNQTSMYLCASNQAGTLETQYFGPGTRLLVL.

DNA for the CDR3: TGTGCCGTCAGGCCAGGTCGGGGCTACACCTTC. Protein: CAVRPGRGYTF. This chain links TRBV28 with TRBJ1-2; D is unresolved. The CDR3 has 11 residues. The V gene's germline CDR1 is MDHEN and CDR2 SYDVKM. V was pared by 11 bases and J by 8 bases, with 15 bases between.

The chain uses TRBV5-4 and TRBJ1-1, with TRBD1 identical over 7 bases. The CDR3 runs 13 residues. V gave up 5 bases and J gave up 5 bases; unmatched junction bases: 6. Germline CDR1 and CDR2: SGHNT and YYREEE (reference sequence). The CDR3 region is CASSRQGRTEAFF. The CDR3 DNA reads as TGTGCCAGCAGTCGACAGGGTAGGACTGAAGCTTTCTTT.

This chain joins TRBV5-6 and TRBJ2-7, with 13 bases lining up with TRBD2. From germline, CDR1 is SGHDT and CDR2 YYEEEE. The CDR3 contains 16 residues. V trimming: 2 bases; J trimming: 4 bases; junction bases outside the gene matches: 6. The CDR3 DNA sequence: TGTGCCAGCAGCTTACGGACTAGCGGGAGTAGTTACGAGCAGTACTTC. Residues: CASSLRTSGSSYEQYF.

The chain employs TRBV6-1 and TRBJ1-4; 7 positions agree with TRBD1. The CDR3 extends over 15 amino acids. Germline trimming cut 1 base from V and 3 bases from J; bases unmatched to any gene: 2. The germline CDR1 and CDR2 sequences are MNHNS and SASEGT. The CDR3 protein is CASSEGGTANEKLFF. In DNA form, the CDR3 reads TGTGCCAGCAGTGAAGGGGGGACAGCTAATGAAAAACTGTTTTTT.

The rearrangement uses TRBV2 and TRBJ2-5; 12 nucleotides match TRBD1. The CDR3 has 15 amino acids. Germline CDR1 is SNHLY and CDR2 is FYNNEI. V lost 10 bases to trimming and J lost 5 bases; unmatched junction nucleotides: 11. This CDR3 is CAILGQGATWETQYF. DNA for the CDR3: TGTGCCATCCTGGGACAGGGGGCGACTTGGGAGACCCAGTACTTC.

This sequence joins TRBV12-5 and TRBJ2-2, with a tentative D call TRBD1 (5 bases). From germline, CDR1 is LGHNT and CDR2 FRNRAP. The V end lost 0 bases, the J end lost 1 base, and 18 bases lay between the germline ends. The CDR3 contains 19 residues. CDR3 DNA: TGTGCTAGTGGTTTGGTCCGCTTCATTGGCGGACAGAACACCGGGGAGCTGTTTTTT. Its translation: CASGLVRFIGGQNTGELFF.

CDR3 sequence (DNA): TGTGCCAGTAGCCCCGGGGACAGGTTTATCTCTGGAAACACCATATATTTT. Translating it yields CASSPGDRFISGNTIYF. The chain employs TRBV19 and TRBJ1-3; TRBD1 aligns across 8 bases. Trimming cost V 6 bases and J 0 bases; bases outside gene matches: 10. The germline CDR1 and CDR2 sequences are LNHDA and SQIVND (reference sequence). The CDR3 runs 17 residues.

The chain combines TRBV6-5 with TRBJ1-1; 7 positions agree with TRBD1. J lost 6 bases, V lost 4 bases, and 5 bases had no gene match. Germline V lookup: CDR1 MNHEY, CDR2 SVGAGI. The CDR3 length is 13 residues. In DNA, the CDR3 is TGTGCCAGCAGTTCAGGGACAGCATCTGAAGCTTTCTTT. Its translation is CASSSGTASEAFF.

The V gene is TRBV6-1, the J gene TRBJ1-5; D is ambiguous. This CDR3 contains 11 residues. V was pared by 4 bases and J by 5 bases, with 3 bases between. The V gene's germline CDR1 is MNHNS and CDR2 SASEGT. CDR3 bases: TGTGCCAGCAGTGCGGATCAGCCCCAGCATTTT. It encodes CASSADQPQHF.

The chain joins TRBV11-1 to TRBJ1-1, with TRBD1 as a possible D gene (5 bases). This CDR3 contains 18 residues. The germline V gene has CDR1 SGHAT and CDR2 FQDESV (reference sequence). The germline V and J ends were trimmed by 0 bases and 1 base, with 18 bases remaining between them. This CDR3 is CASSLARGVRAENTEAFF. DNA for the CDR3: TGTGCCAGCAGCTTAGCGCGTGGGGTCAGGGCGGAGAACACTGAAGCTTTCTTT. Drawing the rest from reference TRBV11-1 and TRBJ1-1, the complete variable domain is EAEVAQSPRYKITEKSQAVAFWCDPISGHATLYWYRQILGQGPELLVQFQDESVVDDSQLPKDRFSAERLKGVDSTLKIQPAELGDSAMYLCASSLARGVRAENTEAFFGQGTRLTVV.

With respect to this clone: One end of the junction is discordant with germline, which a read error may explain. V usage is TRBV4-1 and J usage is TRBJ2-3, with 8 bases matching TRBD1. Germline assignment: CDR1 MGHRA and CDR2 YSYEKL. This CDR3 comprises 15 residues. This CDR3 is CASRQGAGGVDTQYF. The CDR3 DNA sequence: TGCGCCAGCAGACAAGGGGCAGGGGGCGTAGATACGCAGTATTTT.

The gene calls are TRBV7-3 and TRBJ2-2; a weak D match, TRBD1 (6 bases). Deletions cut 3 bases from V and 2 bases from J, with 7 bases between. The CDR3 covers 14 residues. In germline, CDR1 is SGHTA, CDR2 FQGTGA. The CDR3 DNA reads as TGTGCCAGCAGCTTCAGGGGTAACACCGGGGAGCTGTTTTTT. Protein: CASSFRGNTGELFF.

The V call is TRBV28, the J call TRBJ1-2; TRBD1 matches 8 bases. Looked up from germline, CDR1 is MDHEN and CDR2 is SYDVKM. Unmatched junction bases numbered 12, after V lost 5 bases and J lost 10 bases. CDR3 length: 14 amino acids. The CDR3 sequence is CASSLSGQGDIYTF. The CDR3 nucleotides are TGTGCCAGCAGTCTCTCCGGACAGGGAGATATCTACACCTTC.

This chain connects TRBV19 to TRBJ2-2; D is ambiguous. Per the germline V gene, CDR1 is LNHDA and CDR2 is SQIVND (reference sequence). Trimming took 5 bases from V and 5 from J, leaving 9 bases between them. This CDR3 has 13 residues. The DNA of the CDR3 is TGTGCCAGTAGTCCCTCAGTGACCGGGGAGCTGTTTTTT. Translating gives CASSPSVTGELFF. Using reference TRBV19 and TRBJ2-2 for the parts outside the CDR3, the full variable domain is DGGITQSPKYLFRKEGQNVTLSCEQNLNHDAMYWYRQDPGQGLRLIYYSQIVNDFQKGDIAEGYSVSREKKESFPLTVTSAQKNPTAFYLCASSPSVTGELFFGEGSRLTVL.